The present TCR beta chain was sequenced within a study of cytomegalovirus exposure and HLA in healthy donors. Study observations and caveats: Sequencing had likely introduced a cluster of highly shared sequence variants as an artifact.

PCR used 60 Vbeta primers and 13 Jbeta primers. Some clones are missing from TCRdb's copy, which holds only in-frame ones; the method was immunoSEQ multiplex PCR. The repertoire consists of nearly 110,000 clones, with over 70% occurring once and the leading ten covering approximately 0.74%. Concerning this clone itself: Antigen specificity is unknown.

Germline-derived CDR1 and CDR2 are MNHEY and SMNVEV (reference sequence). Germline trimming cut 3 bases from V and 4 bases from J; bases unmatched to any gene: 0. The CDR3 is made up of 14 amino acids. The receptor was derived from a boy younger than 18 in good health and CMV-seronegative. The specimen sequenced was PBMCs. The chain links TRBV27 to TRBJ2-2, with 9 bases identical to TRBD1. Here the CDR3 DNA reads TGTGCCAGCAGTTTGACAGGGGGCACCGGGGAGCTGTTTTTT. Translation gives CASSLTGGTGELFF.